One and the same sample provided the 24 T cell receptor beta chains below, sequenced in a study of T cells in Graves' hyperthyroidism and ophthalmopathy. TCR beta CDR3 region amplification was performed from RNA transcripts. The TCR CDR3 was amplified in a first-round RT-PCR using the HTBI primer set. TCRdb re-analysed the multiplex PCR reads in MiXCR, keeping a single row per CDR3 protein. The repertoire includes approximately 420,000 distinct CDR3 sequences, roughly 13% of them detected once, and roughly 4.8% sits in the top ten. Sequenced: blood. These TCRs come from a woman aged 18-30 years with Graves' hyperthyroidism.

This clonotype was found many times. This chain connects TRBV30 to TRBJ1-2; 11 nucleotides agree with TRBD1. The CDR3 consists of 13 residues. J lost 8 bases, V lost 3 bases, and 5 bases had no gene match. CDR1 GTSNPN and CDR2 SVGIG come from the germline V gene (reference sequence). The DNA of the CDR3 is TGTGCCTGGAGCCGGGGACAGGGGGACGGCTACACCTTC. Translating gives CAWSRGQGDGYTF. Full variable domain (rest looked up from reference TRBV30 and TRBJ1-2): SQTIHQWPATLVQPVGSPLSLECTVEGTSNPNLYWYRQAAGRGLQLLFYSVGIGQISSEVPQNLSASRPQDRQFILSSKKLLLSDSGFYLCAWSRGQGDGYTFGSGTRLTVV.

This clonotype was counted ten times or more. The CDR3 nucleotides read TGTGCCAGCAGTGAAGTCAACAGGGGTAATGAAAAACTGTTTTTT. This codes for CASSEVNRGNEKLFF. This chain joins TRBV2 and TRBJ1-4, with 7 positions matching TRBD1. Trimming removed 1 base from V and 4 bases from J; junction bases left unmatched: 3. The CDR3 length is 15 residues. Germline-derived CDR1 and CDR2 are SNHLY and FYNNEI.

This clonotype was detected many times. V and J are TRBV9 and TRBJ2-7; TRBD1 matches 11 bases. Per germline, CDR1 SGDLS and CDR2 YYNGEE. The trim removed 0 bases at V and 2 bases at J, leaving 4 bases unmatched. CDR3 size: 16 residues. In DNA form, the CDR3 reads TGTGCCAGCAGCGTAGCGGGGGGACAGGGGGCCTACGAGCAGTACTTC. Translation: CASSVAGGQGAYEQYF.

This clonotype was observed at least ten times. This chain links TRBV24-1 with TRBJ1-1, with D unclear. The germline CDR1 and CDR2 sequences are KGHDR and SFDVKD. The CDR3 spans 19 residues. Trimming left V 3 bases short and J 1 base short, with 23 bases between. The CDR3 DNA reads as TGTGCCACCAGTGATCACTCCGACTCACGCCGACAAGGGAACACTGAAGCTTTCTTT. Protein sequence: CATSDHSDSRRQGNTEAFF.

Ten or more counts support this clonotype. The chain joins TRBV12-3 or TRBV12-4 to TRBJ1-1, with 7 bases that match TRBD1. V trimming: 7 bases; J trimming: 1 base; junction bases outside the gene matches: 9. The CDR3 loop spans 15 amino acids. Here the CDR3 reads CASNLRTGENTEAFF. CDR3 coding DNA: TGTGCCAGCAACCTAAGGACAGGAGAGAACACTGAAGCTTTCTTT.

V usage is TRBV4-1 and J usage is TRBJ1-2, with D uncertain. The germline V gene has CDR1 MGHRA and CDR2 YSYEKL. The CDR3 length is 16 residues. Trimming left V 0 bases short and J 3 bases short, with 14 bases between. DNA for the CDR3: TGCGCCAGCAGCCAAGACCGAGGGATCTGGGACTATGGCTACACCTTC. Encoded protein: CASSQDRGIWDYGYTF.

This clonotype was recorded a few times. The chain combines TRBV5-4 with TRBJ2-7; 13 bases agree with TRBD2. This CDR3 is 16 amino acids long. The V and J ends lost 2 bases and 2 bases, in that order; junction bases with no gene match: 4. The V gene's germline CDR1 is SGHNT and CDR2 YYREEE (reference sequence). CDR3 amino acids: CASSFTGLAGAYEQYF. In nucleotides, the CDR3 is TGTGCCAGCAGCTTCACCGGACTAGCGGGAGCCTACGAGCAGTACTTC. Full variable domain (outside the CDR3, taken from reference TRBV5-4 and TRBJ2-7): ETGVTQSPTHLIKTRGQQVTLRCSSQSGHNTVSWYQQALGQGPQFIFQYYREEENGRGNFPPRFSGLQFPNYSSELNVNALELDDSALYLCASSFTGLAGAYEQYFGPGTRLTVT.

This chain connects TRBV2 to TRBJ1-1; D is unclear. V was trimmed by 3 bases and J by 1 base, leaving 12 bases between them. CDR3 size: 15 residues. The V gene's germline CDR1 is SNHLY and CDR2 FYNNEI. CDR3 region: CASSDVGVTNTEAFF. The CDR3 nucleotides read TGTGCCAGCAGTGACGTCGGGGTAACGAACACTGAAGCTTTCTTT.

At least ten counts were recorded for this clonotype. V usage is TRBV30 and J usage is TRBJ1-1, with 8 bases identical to TRBD1. Germline trimming cut 4 bases from V and 4 bases from J; bases unmatched to any gene: 5. This CDR3 has 13 residues. Germline-derived CDR1 and CDR2 are GTSNPN and SVGIG (reference sequence). CDR3 amino acids: CAWTRQGATEAFF. CDR3 nucleotides: TGTGCCTGGACTCGTCAGGGGGCCACTGAAGCTTTCTTT. Full variable domain (remainder filled in from reference TRBV30 and TRBJ1-1): SQTIHQWPATLVQPVGSPLSLECTVEGTSNPNLYWYRQAAGRGLQLLFYSVGIGQISSEVPQNLSASRPQDRQFILSSKKLLLSDSGFYLCAWTRQGATEAFFGQGTRLTVV.

This clonotype came up a few times. The rearrangement uses TRBV28 and TRBJ1-5, with 8 bases lining up with TRBD1. This CDR3 contains 16 residues. Germline V gene data show CDR1 as MDHEN and CDR2 as SYDVKM. V trimming: 6 bases; J trimming: 3 bases; junction bases outside the gene matches: 10. The CDR3 DNA reads TGTGCCAGCAGGCGATTTACAGGGGGAGACAATCAGCCCCAGCATTTT. Its protein is CASRRFTGGDNQPQHF.

This clonotype has ten or more counts. The genes are TRBV9 and TRBJ2-1, with TRBD2 identical over 7 bases. CDR1 and CDR2 (germline): SGDLS, YYNGEE. The CDR3 covers 16 residues. The V segment lost 1 base and the J segment 7 bases; nucleotides outside the gene matches: 11. The CDR3 DNA follows: TGTGCCAGCAGCGTAACCACGGGACTAAAAGGGAATGAGCAGTTCTTC. Its translation: CASSVTTGLKGNEQFF.

The sample holds many counts of this clonotype. DNA of the CDR3: TGTGCCAGCAGCCCCCCGTCTGGAAACACCATATATTTT. This codes for CASSPPSGNTIYF. V and J are TRBV7-9 and TRBJ1-3, with D uncertain. With 5 bases removed from V and 1 base from J, the gap between germline ends came to 6 bases. Germline values: CDR1 SEHNR, CDR2 FQNEAQ (reference sequence). The CDR3 has 13 amino acids.

This clonotype was seen repeatedly, ten times or more. The chain combines TRBV10-3 with TRBJ2-7; the match to TRBD1 covers 9 bases. The CDR3 totals 16 residues. The germline gives CDR1 ENHRY, CDR2 SYGVKD. Trimming removed 2 bases from V and 4 bases from J; junction bases left unmatched: 9. The CDR3 coding sequence is TGTGCCATCAGTGAGACAACCGGGACAGGGTATTACGAGCAGTACTTC. Protein product: CAISETTGTGYYEQYF.

This clonotype has ten or more counts. The rearrangement uses TRBV19 and TRBJ2-6; D gene unclear. V gave up 3 bases and J gave up 0 bases, with 9 bases separating them. This CDR3 region has 16 residues. Germline V gene sequence: CDR1 LNHDA, CDR2 SQIVND (reference sequence). The CDR3 coding sequence is TGTGCCAGTAGTATTGGACCCCTCTCTGGGGCCAACGTCCTGACTTTC. The encoded protein is CASSIGPLSGANVLTF. The full variable domain, in which reference TRBV19 and TRBJ2-6 provide the parts outside the CDR3, is DGGITQSPKYLFRKEGQNVTLSCEQNLNHDAMYWYRQDPGQGLRLIYYSQIVNDFQKGDIAEGYSVSREKKESFPLTVTSAQKNPTAFYLCASSIGPLSGANVLTFGAGSRLTVL.

This clonotype came up many times. The chain couples TRBV27 to TRBJ1-6, with TRBD1 as a possible D gene (6 bases). This CDR3 region has 15 residues. CDR1 MNHEY and CDR2 SMNVEV come from the germline V gene (reference sequence). Trimming left V 7 bases short and J 7 bases short, with 17 bases between. This chain's CDR3 is CASTLIRQGNSPLHF. The DNA for the CDR3 is TGTGCCAGCACCTTAATAAGGCAGGGGAATTCACCCCTCCACTTT.

The chain is built from TRBV6-1 and TRBJ1-5; 7 bases are shared with TRBD1. The CDR3 sequence is 15 residues long. The V gene end was trimmed by 6 bases and the J gene end by 0 bases; junction bases not matched to a gene: 5. Germline V gene lookup returns CDR1 MNHNS and CDR2 SASEGT. In DNA form, the CDR3 reads TGTGCCAGCAGAAGGGGACAGAGTAGCAATCAGCCCCAGCATTTT. Its translation is CASRRGQSSNQPQHF.

This clonotype was detected many times. This chain connects TRBV19 to TRBJ1-1; D call uncertain. There are 15 residues in the CDR3. The V gene's germline CDR1 is LNHDA and CDR2 SQIVND (reference sequence). Trimming pared 3 bases from V and 1 base from J, leaving 12 bases between. CDR3 sequence: CASSMSRWGNTEAFF. CDR3 sequence (DNA): TGTGCCAGTAGTATGTCCAGGTGGGGGAACACTGAAGCTTTCTTT.

This clonotype was detected only a few times. The chain links TRBV6-1 to TRBJ2-7; no clear D. The CDR3 consists of 15 residues. Trimming removed 7 bases at V and 1 base at J, with 17 bases between. Looked up from germline, CDR1 is MNHNS and CDR2 is SASEGT. CDR3 sequence: CASTIGPGNSYEQYF. CDR3 in DNA: TGTGCCAGCACCATAGGCCCCGGTAATTCCTACGAGCAGTACTTC.

This clonotype was seen a handful of times. The CDR3 loop is CASSFYPREGKNIQYF. In nucleotides, the CDR3 is TGTGCCAGCAGTTTTTATCCAAGGGAAGGCAAAAACATTCAGTACTTC. This chain joins TRBV12-3 or TRBV12-4 and TRBJ2-4; D uncertain. Trimming took 3 bases from V and 3 from J, leaving 15 bases between them. The CDR3 loop spans 16 amino acids.

This clonotype was recorded at least ten times. V usage is TRBV6-6 and J usage is TRBJ2-1, with a weak D call TRBD2 (6 bases). Germline V CDR1 and CDR2: MNHNY, SVGAGI (reference sequence). Between the trimmed V and J ends, which lost 2 bases and 8 bases, there was a span of 25 bases. This CDR3 spans 18 amino acids. In DNA form, the CDR3 reads TGTGCCAGCAGTTACAGTGGGTCGACGATCGGGACTGGGTATGAGCAGTTCTTC. Protein sequence: CASSYSGSTIGTGYEQFF.

This clonotype was seen more than once but under ten times. V is TRBV28 and J is TRBJ2-1, with D tentatively TRBD2 (6 bases). From germline, CDR1 is MDHEN and CDR2 SYDVKM. The ends were cut back, 3 bases at V and 7 bases at J, with 22 bases in the middle. This CDR3 has 17 residues. The DNA for the CDR3 is TGTGCCAGCAGTTTTTATTTGTTCGGGGGATCTGAAAATGAGCAGTTCTTC. It is translated as CASSFYLFGGSENEQFF.

This clonotype was found many times. The chain recombines TRBV3-1 with TRBJ1-1; D not certain. From germline, CDR1 is LGHDT and CDR2 YNNKEL (reference sequence). The CDR3 is 13 amino acids. V dropped 1 base and J dropped 4 bases, with 7 bases sitting between them. CDR3 coding DNA: TGTGCCAGCAGCCAAGTGGGTGTCACTGAAGCTTTCTTT. Residues: CASSQVGVTEAFF.

This clonotype has at least ten counts. This chain joins TRBV6-1 and TRBJ2-7; TRBD2 agrees at 8 bases. The CDR3 sequence is 14 residues long. After removal of 8 bases from V and 6 bases from J, the junction contained 12 bases not matched to a gene. Germline loops: CDR1 MNHNS, CDR2 SASEGT. The CDR3 loop reads CASQAAGEGSEQYF. In DNA, the CDR3 is TGTGCCAGCCAAGCAGCGGGAGAAGGGTCCGAGCAGTACTTC.

This chain uses TRBV28 with TRBJ2-7; TRBD2 is a possible D gene (5 bases). The CDR3 has 12 residues. Trimming shortened V by 6 bases and J by 6 bases, and 12 bases separated the two germline ends. CDR1 is MDHEN and CDR2 is SYDVKM in the germline V gene. The CDR3 is CASSLDLAEQYF. The CDR3 region has the DNA TGTGCCAGCAGCTTAGATCTAGCCGAGCAGTACTTC.